This T cell receptor (beta chain) was sequenced in a study of T cell clonality in common variable immunodeficiency. Study results and limitations: Authors noted CVID clonality's cause needs subpopulation repertoire sequencing. Compared with controls, CVID subjects had fewer shared TCRbeta clones. In common variable immunodeficiency, TCR beta chains reportedly carried fewer deletions and N-nucleotide insertions.

V lost 4 bases to trimming and J lost 4 bases, with 8 bases between them. The CDR3 extends over 13 amino acids. The V gene's germline CDR1 is SEHNR and CDR2 FQNEAQ (reference sequence). This clone has a count of ten or more. The antigen is undetermined. The read stops 3 residues short of the end of the CDR3; the missing end is completed from the germline J gene. The repertoire was sequenced with immunoSEQ multiplex PCR; TCRdb's copy has only in-frame clones and lacks some. Listed for the sample are some 27,000 clones, none seen a single time. The chain couples TRBV7-9 to TRBJ2-1; D is unclear. Sequencing input: peripheral blood mononuclear cells. This sequence originates from a human donor with common variable immunodeficiency. The CDR3 spells CASSSQSYNEQFF. CDR3 DNA (partial): TGTGCCAGCAGCTCCCAATCATACAATGAG.